The 15 T cell receptor beta chains given below trace back to one sample, sequenced in a study of T cell responses to AZD1222 COVID-19 vaccine. TCRdb's copy holds only in-frame clones and misses some; the assay was immunoSEQ multiplex PCR. Altogether 90,000 to 150,000 clones are present, more than 70% being singletons, with the ten largest covering 17%. The material sequenced was peripheral blood, taken 28 days after the second AZD1222 dose. The receptors derive from an adult who received the AZD1222 COVID-19 vaccine.

The J gene is TRBJ1-1, the V gene TRBV5-1; D is uncertain. The germline gives CDR1 SGHRS, CDR2 YFSETQ. There are 13 residues in the CDR3. The V gene lost 0 bases and the J gene lost 3 bases, with 6 bases spanning the gap. The CDR3 DNA sequence: TGCGCCAGCAGCTTGGTCTCCGACACTGAAGCTTTCTTT. Amino acid sequence: CASSLVSDTEAFF.

This chain links TRBV7-9 with TRBJ1-1, with 7 bases that match TRBD1. Germline-derived CDR1 and CDR2 are SEHNR and FQNEAQ (reference sequence). Trimming took 7 bases from V and 1 from J; bases not matched to a gene: 9. The CDR3 runs to 15 residues. The CDR3 sequence: CASTSSGTANTEAFF. In nucleotides, the CDR3 is TGTGCCAGCACTTCCAGCGGGACAGCGAACACTGAAGCTTTCTTT. Complete variable domain (other parts from reference TRBV7-9 and TRBJ1-1): DTGVSQNPRHKITKRGQNVTFRCDPISEHNRLYWYRQTLGQGPEFLTYFQNEAQLEKSRLLSDRFSAERPKGSFSTLEIQRTEQGDSAMYLCASTSSGTANTEAFFGQGTRLTVV.

This clone was observed a few times. This chain joins TRBV14 and TRBJ2-7, with TRBD2 as a possible D gene (5 bases). V lost 6 bases, J lost 2 bases, and 11 bases lay in between. The germline V gene has CDR1 SGHDN and CDR2 FVKESK. CDR3 length: 13 amino acids. The CDR3 DNA is TGTGCCAGCAGTCGGACGGGGACCTACGAGCAGTACTTC. Translated, it gives CASSRTGTYEQYF. Drawing the rest from reference TRBV14 and TRBJ2-7, the complete variable domain is EAGVTQFPSHSVIEKGQTVTLRCDPISGHDNLYWYRRVMGKEIKFLLHFVKESKQDESGMPNNRFLAERTGGTYSTLKVQPAELEDSGVYFCASSRTGTYEQYFGPGTRLTVT.

The chain combines TRBV28 with TRBJ1-1; 7 positions match TRBD1. Losses at the gene ends were 6 bases for V and 7 bases for J; bases not matched to a gene: 5. This CDR3 comprises 12 residues. The germline V gene encodes CDR1 MDHEN and CDR2 SYDVKM. CDR3 protein: CASRDRRNEAFF. The CDR3, as DNA: TGTGCCAGCAGGGACAGGAGAAATGAAGCTTTCTTT.

A few counts support this clone. This chain uses TRBV3-1 (or the pseudogene TRBV3-2) with TRBJ1-1, with D possibly matching TRBD1 (5 bases). The V and J ends lost 4 bases and 7 bases respectively, with 13 bases between them. Germline CDR1 reads LGHDT; CDR2 reads YNNKEL (reference sequence). The CDR3 runs to 13 residues. For the CDR3, the DNA is TGTGCCAGCAGCCGAGGACGGGGGTATGAAGCTTTCTTT. It specifies CASSRGRGYEAFF.

The chain is built from TRBV6-5 and TRBJ1-1; TRBD1 aligns across 7 bases. The CDR3 covers 14 residues. Germline V gives CDR1 MNHEY, CDR2 SVGAGI. After removal of 6 bases from V and 5 bases from J, the junction contained 9 bases not matched to a gene. CDR3 residues: CASRLATGPTEAFF. In nucleotides, the CDR3 is TGTGCCAGCAGGCTCGCGACAGGGCCAACTGAAGCTTTCTTT.

J is TRBJ2-7 and V is TRBV6-1; 8 bases agree with TRBD2. CDR1 is MNHNS, CDR2 SASEGT, per germline. Unmatched junction bases numbered 7, after V lost 0 bases and J lost 6 bases. The CDR3 covers 15 residues. The CDR3 here is CASSEAGTRQSEQYF. The CDR3 DNA sequence: TGTGCCAGCAGTGAAGCCGGGACTAGACAGTCCGAGCAGTACTTC.

This clone was detected ten times or more. The rearrangement uses TRBV7-8 and TRBJ1-2; no definite D call. The V and J ends lost 4 bases and 7 bases respectively, with 16 bases between them. The CDR3 is 14 residues long. In germline, CDR1 is SGHVS, CDR2 FQNEAQ. The CDR3 loop reads CASSSQISSSGYTF. The CDR3 bases are TGTGCCAGCAGCTCACAGATTTCCAGCTCTGGCTACACCTTC.

The V gene is TRBV4-3, the J gene TRBJ1-1; a weak D match, TRBD1 (5 bases). Trimming left V 0 bases short and J 1 base short, with 12 bases between. CDR3 length equals 16 residues. Germline CDR1 reads LGHNA; CDR2 reads YSLEER. CDR3 bases: TGCGCCAGCAGCCAAGATTCTCACAGGAGGAACACTGAAGCTTTCTTT. Residues: CASSQDSHRRNTEAFF.

The chain carries TRBV24-1 and TRBJ2-7, with 8 nucleotides matching TRBD1. The CDR3 extends over 14 amino acids. Trimming cost V 9 bases and J 2 bases; bases outside gene matches: 8. Germline V gene lookup returns CDR1 KGHDR and CDR2 SFDVKD. CDR3 loop: CATGPRDRTYEQYF. CDR3 nucleotide sequence: TGTGCCACCGGCCCCCGGGACAGGACCTACGAGCAGTACTTC.

The DNA of the CDR3 is TGTGCCAGCAGCTTTTACTACAGGGCCGAGGGCTACACCTTC. This encodes CASSFYYRAEGYTF. The rearrangement links TRBV5-6 to TRBJ1-2; possibly TRBD1 for D (6 bases). The CDR3 has 14 residues. Germline V gives CDR1 SGHDT, CDR2 YYEEEE. Trimming pared 2 bases from V and 8 bases from J, leaving 16 bases between.

The chain is built from TRBV7-9 and TRBJ1-4, with TRBD1 as a possible D gene (5 bases). Trimming took 2 bases from V and 3 from J, leaving 10 bases between them. Germline V gene sequence: CDR1 SEHNR, CDR2 FQNEAQ (reference sequence). The CDR3 has 15 amino acids. CDR3 in amino acids: CASSLSQGPNEKLFF. The DNA of the CDR3 is TGTGCCAGCAGCTTATCTCAGGGACCTAATGAAAAACTGTTTTTT.

This chain joins TRBV28 and TRBJ2-1; unclear D gene. Trimming removed 7 bases at V and 8 bases at J, with 12 bases between. Germline CDR1 MDHEN, CDR2 SYDVKM. This CDR3 contains 12 residues. The CDR3 bases are TGTGCCAGCAAGGGAACGGGCGATGAGCAGTTCTTC. This gives the protein CASKGTGDEQFF.

This chain links TRBV19 with TRBJ1-1; no reliable D call. The CDR3 contains 13 residues. V shed 3 bases and J shed 5 bases, with 10 bases lying between them. CDR1 is LNHDA, CDR2 SQIVND, per germline (reference sequence). The CDR3 loop reads CASSIGGVTEAFF. The CDR3 DNA is TGTGCCAGTAGTATTGGTGGGGTGACTGAAGCTTTCTTT.

This chain joins TRBV11-2 and TRBJ2-5; tentative D call: TRBD2 (5 bases). Trimming stripped 5 bases from V and 1 base from J, with 14 bases between. The germline V gene has CDR1 SGHAT and CDR2 FQNNGV. The CDR3 is 15 residues long. The CDR3: CASSPQVRGQETQYF. DNA of the CDR3: TGTGCCAGCAGCCCCCAAGTACGGGGCCAAGAGACCCAGTACTTC.